The sequence of this TCR beta chain was determined in a study of blood T cell repertoires in COVID-19. Study in general: The United States, Italy and Spain were the sources of the acute and convalescent COVID-19 samples. The cDNA or gDNA used as material had been derived from T cells, B-cell-depleted T cells, or PBMCs.

Germline V gene data show CDR1 as SGDLS and CDR2 as YYNGEE. V lost 2 bases to trimming and J lost 3 bases, with 16 bases between them. The CDR3 spans 16 residues. Per the study methods: Amplification of reference gene primers was used by the study to estimate nucleated cell counts. Assay used: immunoSEQ multiplex PCR; TCRdb lists only in-frame clones, some missing. Clonal size and the V and J genes are those of that table, whereas D and trimming came from the DNA. The profile shows 100,000 or so clones, 81% of them singletons. The source is a woman in her seventies with acute or convalescent COVID-19. This chain uses TRBV9 with TRBJ2-3; D unclear. The sample taken for sequencing was peripheral blood. Written as DNA, the CDR3 is TGTGCCAGCAGCGTCGAGTCCCATCTAGAAACAGATACGCAGTATTTT. Amino acid sequence: CASSVESHLETDTQYF.